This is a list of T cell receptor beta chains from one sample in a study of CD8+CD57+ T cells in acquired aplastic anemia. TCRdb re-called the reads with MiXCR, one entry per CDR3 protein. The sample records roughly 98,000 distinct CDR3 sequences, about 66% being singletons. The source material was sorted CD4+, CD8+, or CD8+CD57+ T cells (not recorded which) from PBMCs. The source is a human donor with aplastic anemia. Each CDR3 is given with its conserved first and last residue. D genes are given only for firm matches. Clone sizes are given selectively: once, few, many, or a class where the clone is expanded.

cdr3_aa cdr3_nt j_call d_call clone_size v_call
CATSDFPQGQGETQYF TGTGCCACCAGTGATTTTCCCCAGGGTCAGGGAGAGACCCAGTACTTC TRBJ2-5 NA NA TRBV24-1
CASSFVLLDSPLHF TGTGCCAGCAGTTTCGTTCTCCTGGATTCACCCCTCCACTTT TRBJ1-6 NA NA TRBV12-3/TRBV12-4
CASSTDRFNSNQPQHF TGTGCCAGCAGTACCGACAGGTTTAATAGCAATCAGCCCCAGCATTTT TRBJ1-5 NA many TRBV28
CASTYRLGTDTQYF TGTGCCAGCACCTATAGACTGGGGACAGATACGCAGTATTTT TRBJ2-3 NA NA TRBV6-4
CSVELRGDTGELFF TGCAGCGTTGAACTCCGGGGAGACACCGGGGAGCTGTTTTTT TRBJ2-2 NA once TRBV29-1
CASSLDRVGDEQFF TGTGCCAGCAGCCTGGACAGGGTGGGCGATGAGCAGTTCTTC TRBJ2-1 TRBD1 NA TRBV2
CASSQERDIQETQYF TGCGCCAGCAGCCAAGAACGGGACATTCAAGAGACCCAGTACTTC TRBJ2-5 NA NA TRBV4-1
CASSLMGGEETQYF TGCGCCAGCAGCTTGATGGGGGGCGAAGAGACCCAGTACTTC TRBJ2-5 NA few TRBV5-1
CASSLTPLTGKTSYEQYF TGTGCCAGCAGCTTAACCCCACTGACAGGGAAAACCTCCTACGAGCAGTACTTC TRBJ2-7 TRBD1 many TRBV7-3
CASSLADLGDSPLHF TGTGCCAGCAGCTTAGCAGACCTTGGGGATTCACCCCTCCACTTT TRBJ1-6 NA few TRBV7-6
CSVETGFEAFF TGCAGCGTTGAGACGGGGTTTGAAGCTTTCTTT TRBJ1-1 NA NA TRBV29-1
CASSLQTGWNAEAFF TGTGCCAGCAGCTTACAGACAGGCTGGAACGCTGAAGCTTTCTTT TRBJ1-1 NA NA TRBV11-2
CASSGIHGLAGGVETQYF TGTGCCAGCAGCGGAATCCATGGACTAGCGGGGGGAGTGGAGACCCAGTACTTC TRBJ2-5 TRBD2 many TRBV5-4
CASSAGQVPTDTQYF TGTGCCAGCAGCGCTGGACAGGTTCCCACAGATACGCAGTATTTT TRBJ2-3 TRBD1 NA TRBV2
CASRSWVDTEAFF TGTGCCAGCAGGTCGTGGGTGGACACTGAAGCTTTCTTT TRBJ1-1 NA NA TRBV2
CSAPDGTGPLVKQYF TGCAGTGCCCCCGACGGGACGGGGCCGCTAGTAAAGCAGTACTTC TRBJ2-7 NA NA TRBV20-1
CAISPGTYRSGANVLTF TGTGCCATCAGCCCTGGGACTTACCGCTCTGGGGCCAACGTCCTGACTTTC TRBJ2-6 NA NA TRBV10-3
CSALHRGDTQYF TGCAGTGCTTTGCATCGGGGGGATACGCAGTATTTT TRBJ2-3 NA NA TRBV20-1
CSARDPGNSPLHF TGCAGTGCTAGAGATCCAGGGAACTCACCCCTCCACTTT TRBJ1-6 NA NA TRBV20-1
CATLESGTATYEQYF TGTGCCACCCTAGAATCCGGGACGGCAACCTACGAGCAGTACTTC TRBJ2-7 NA NA TRBV25-1
CASRGSRNGELFF TGTGCCAGCAGGGGAAGTCGGAACGGGGAGCTGTTTTTT TRBJ2-2 NA NA TRBV7-7
CASQTGLDEQFF TGTGCCAGTCAGACAGGGCTCGATGAGCAGTTCTTC TRBJ2-1 TRBD1 NA TRBV2
CASRHGLTYEQYF TGTGCCAGCAGGCATGGACTGACCTACGAGCAGTACTTC TRBJ2-7 NA NA TRBV2
CSAEDWGENYEQYF TGCAGTGCTGAGGACTGGGGGGAAAACTACGAGCAGTACTTC TRBJ2-7 NA NA TRBV20-1
CSARGSSGTTTDTQYF TGCAGTGCTAGGGGATCGTCAGGGACTACCACAGATACGCAGTATTTT TRBJ2-3 TRBD2 NA TRBV20-1
CATSDLLGQAFF TGTGCCACCAGTGATTTATTGGGACAAGCTTTCTTT TRBJ1-1 NA NA TRBV24-1
CASLAGETTDTQYF TGTGCCAGCTTAGCGGGGGAAACCACAGATACGCAGTATTTT TRBJ2-3 TRBD2 many TRBV2
CATSPSTHLADTQYF TGTGCCACCAGCCCTTCGACCCACCTAGCAGATACGCAGTATTTT TRBJ2-3 NA NA TRBV15
CASSSGLNTGELFF TGTGCCAGCAGCAGCGGGTTGAACACCGGGGAGCTGTTTTTT TRBJ2-2 NA NA TRBV2
CATTQGANTEAFF TGTGCCACCACACAGGGGGCGAACACTGAAGCTTTCTTT TRBJ1-1 TRBD1 NA TRBV2
CASSLTGFGSPLHF TGTGCCAGCAGCCTAACCGGGTTTGGTTCACCCCTCCACTTT TRBJ1-6 NA once TRBV7-9
CASSQGGEQFF TGTGCCAGCAGCCAGGGAGGTGAGCAGTTCTTC TRBJ2-1 NA few TRBV7-8
CASRGTGFYNEQFF TGTGCCAGCAGGGGGACAGGGTTCTACAATGAGCAGTTCTTC TRBJ2-1 TRBD1 few TRBV25-1
CSAGRTQSVENEQFF TGCAGCGCCGGAAGGACTCAGTCGGTGGAGAATGAGCAGTTCTTC TRBJ2-1 NA NA TRBV29-1
CAISTQGAIDSYEQYF TGTGCCATCAGCACACAGGGGGCAATCGACTCGTACGAGCAGTACTTC TRBJ2-7 TRBD1 NA TRBV10-3
CSVEWRASNQPQHF TGCAGCGTTGAATGGAGGGCCAGCAATCAGCCCCAGCATTTT TRBJ1-5 NA NA TRBV29-1
CASSDTAGTNIQYF TGTGCCAGCAGCGATACAGCCGGGACGAACATTCAGTACTTC TRBJ2-4 NA many TRBV11-2
CATYPGRGRTDTQYF TGTGCCACCTACCCTGGCAGGGGGCGCACAGATACGCAGTATTTT TRBJ2-3 TRBD1 NA TRBV11-1
CATSDPGQGNEQFF TGTGCCACCAGTGACCCGGGACAGGGGAATGAGCAGTTCTTC TRBJ2-1 TRBD1 NA TRBV24-1
CASSERTVYEAFF TGTGCCAGCAGTGAACGGACAGTGTATGAAGCTTTCTTT TRBJ1-1 NA NA TRBV25-1
CSASSGGNTGELFF TGCAGTGCTAGTAGCGGAGGGAACACCGGGGAGCTGTTTTTT TRBJ2-2 NA NA TRBV20-1
CAISGTAYNEQFF TGTGCCATCAGCGGGACAGCCTACAATGAGCAGTTCTTC TRBJ2-1 TRBD1 few TRBV10-3
CSAGIPGGAEQYF TGCAGTGCTGGGATACCTGGGGGGGCCGAGCAGTACTTC TRBJ2-7 NA NA TRBV20-1
CASTREGSSPLHF TGTGCCAGTACCAGGGAGGGCTCGTCACCCCTCCACTTT TRBJ1-6 NA NA TRBV19
CSVSTGESPLHF TGCAGCGTGAGCACAGGGGAATCACCCCTCCACTTT TRBJ1-6 TRBD1 medium-sized TRBV29-1
CAISPGGPRDTQYF TGTGCCATCAGTCCGGGGGGGCCTCGCGATACGCAGTATTTT TRBJ2-3 TRBD2 NA TRBV10-3